This T cell receptor beta chain was identified during a study of cytomegalovirus exposure and HLA in healthy donors. The overall study: From donors who were HLA-typed, an early data release held 81 million or so unique TCRs. Findings and caveats of the study: Earlier analysis looked at TCR beta V segments, and most were productive about 87% or about 30% of the time. For most TCR sequences rarity was the rule, although some public TCRs occurred in many donors.

The PCR employed 60 Vbeta primers together with 13 Jbeta primers. Assay used: immunoSEQ multiplex PCR; TCRdb lists only in-frame clones, some missing. Among around 91,000 clones, around 86% were seen once, and the ten largest hold around a tenth. V was clipped by 8 bases and J by 0 bases; unmatched bases: 4. The V gene's germline CDR1 is SEHNR and CDR2 FQNEAQ (reference sequence). This CDR3 has 15 amino acids. Comments on this clone: The antigen remains unidentified.

The clonotype originates from a man aged 30-40 years in good health and CMV-seropositive. The V and J genes are TRBV7-9 and TRBJ2-1; 10 nucleotides match TRBD2. The sequenced material came from PBMCs. The CDR3 coding sequence is TGTGCCAGCTGTGCTAGCGGGGGCTCCTACAATGAGCAGTTCTTC. Translating it yields CASCASGGSYNEQFF.